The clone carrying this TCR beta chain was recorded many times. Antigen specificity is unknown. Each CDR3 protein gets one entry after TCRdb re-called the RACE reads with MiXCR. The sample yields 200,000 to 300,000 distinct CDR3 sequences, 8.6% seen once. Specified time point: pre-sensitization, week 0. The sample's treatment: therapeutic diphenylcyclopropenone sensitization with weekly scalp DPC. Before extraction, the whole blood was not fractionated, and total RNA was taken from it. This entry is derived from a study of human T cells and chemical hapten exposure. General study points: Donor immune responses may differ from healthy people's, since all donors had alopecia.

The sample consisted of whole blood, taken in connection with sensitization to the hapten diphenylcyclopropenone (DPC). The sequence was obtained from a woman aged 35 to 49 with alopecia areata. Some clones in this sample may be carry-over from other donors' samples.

CDR3 sequence (DNA): TGTGCCAGCAGCACACAGGGTCCTGGGACCCAGTACTTC. Its protein is CASSTQGPGTQYF. The chain uses TRBV12-3 or TRBV12-4 and TRBJ2-5, with a tentative D call TRBD1 (6 bases). There are 13 residues in the CDR3. Trimming took off 6 bases at V and 7 bases at J, with 15 bases between the two ends.